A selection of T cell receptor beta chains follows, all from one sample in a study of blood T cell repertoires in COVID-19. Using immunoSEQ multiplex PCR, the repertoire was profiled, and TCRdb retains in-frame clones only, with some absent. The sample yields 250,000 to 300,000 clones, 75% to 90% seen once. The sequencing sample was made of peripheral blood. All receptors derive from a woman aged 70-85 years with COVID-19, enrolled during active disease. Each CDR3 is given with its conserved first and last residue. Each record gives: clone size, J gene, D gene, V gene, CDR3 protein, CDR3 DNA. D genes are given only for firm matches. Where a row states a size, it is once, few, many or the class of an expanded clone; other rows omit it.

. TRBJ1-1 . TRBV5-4 CASSLVVTANTEAFF TGTGCCAGCAGCTTGGTCGTCACAGCGAACACTGAAGCTTTCTTT
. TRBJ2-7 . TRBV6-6 CASRGQSGSYEQYF TGTGCCAGCAGAGGACAGTCCGGCTCCTACGAGCAGTACTTC
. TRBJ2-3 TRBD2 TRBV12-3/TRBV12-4 CASTASGGSSGYF TGTGCCAGCACCGCCTCCGGCGGGAGTTCGGGGTATTTT
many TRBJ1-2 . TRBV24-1 CATSDEGQIYGYTF TGTGCCACCAGTGATGAAGGACAGATCTATGGCTACACCTTC
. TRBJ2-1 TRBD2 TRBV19 CASSLGRASNEQFF TGTGCCAGTAGTCTCGGGAGGGCCAGTAATGAGCAGTTCTTC
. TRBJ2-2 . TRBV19 CASSINSSPGELFF TGTGCCAGTAGTATTAACTCCTCCCCCGGGGAGCTGTTTTTT
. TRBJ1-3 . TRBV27 CASSPQSVTGYSGNTIYF TGTGCCAGCAGTCCGCAATCCGTGACAGGCTACTCTGGAAACACCATATATTTT
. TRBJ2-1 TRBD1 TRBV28 CASKKGQGRREQFF TGTGCCAGCAAAAAGGGACAGGGTCGACGCGAGCAGTTCTTC
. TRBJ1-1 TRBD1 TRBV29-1 CSVDRGAFTEAFF TGCAGCGTCGACAGGGGGGCGTTCACTGAAGCTTTCTTT
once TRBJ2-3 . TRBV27 CASSVGGSSTDTQYF TGTGCCAGCAGTGTCGGGGGATCTAGCACAGATACGCAGTATTTT
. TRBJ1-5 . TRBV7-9 CASSLSGGGRPQHF TGTGCCAGCAGCTTAAGTGGGGGAGGTCGGCCCCAGCATTTT
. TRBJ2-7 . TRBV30 CAWGDIYEQYF TGTGCCTGGGGGGACATATACGAGCAGTACTTC
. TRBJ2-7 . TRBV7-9 CASSFEQSSYEQYF TGTGCCAGCAGCTTTGAACAGAGCTCCTACGAGCAGTACTTC
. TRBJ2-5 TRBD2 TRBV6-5 CASSKGTSGTETQYF TGTGCCAGCAGTAAGGGGACTAGCGGGACAGAGACCCAGTACTTC
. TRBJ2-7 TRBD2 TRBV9 CASSPETSGYEQYF TGTGCCAGCAGCCCCGAGACTAGCGGCTACGAGCAGTACTTC
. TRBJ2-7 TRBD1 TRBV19 CASSTTGGAGEQYF TGTGCCAGTAGTACCACAGGGGGCGCGGGCGAGCAGTACTTC
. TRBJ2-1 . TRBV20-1 CSATGNNEQFF TGCAGTGCCACAGGGAACAATGAGCAGTTCTTC
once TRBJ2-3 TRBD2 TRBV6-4 CASSPAAGMAHTQYF TGTGCCAGCAGTCCGGCAGCGGGAATGGCACATACGCAGTATTTT
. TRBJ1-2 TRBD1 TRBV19 CASYGTERYGYTF TGTGCCAGTTATGGGACAGAGAGATATGGCTACACCTTC
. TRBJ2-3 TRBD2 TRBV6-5 CASSRLAGGPDTQYF TGTGCCAGCAGCCGACTAGCGGGAGGGCCAGATACGCAGTATTTT
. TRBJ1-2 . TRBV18 CASSPTGVYGYTF TGTGCCAGCTCACCAACAGGAGTCTATGGCTACACCTTC
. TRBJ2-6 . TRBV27 CASRQSGANVLTF TGTGCCAGCAGACAATCTGGGGCCAACGTCCTGACTTTC
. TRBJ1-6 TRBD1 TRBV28 CASSSGQVYNSPLHF TGTGCCAGCAGTTCGGGACAGGTCTATAATTCACCCCTCCACTTT
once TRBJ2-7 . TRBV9 CASGHSEGKPYEQYF TGTGCCAGCGGGCACTCAGAGGGCAAACCCTACGAGCAGTACTTC
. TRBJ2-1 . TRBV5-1 CASSPQIGSSYNEQFF TGCGCCAGCAGCCCCCAGATAGGGAGCTCCTACAATGAGCAGTTCTTC